Below are 13 T cell receptor beta chains sequenced from a single sample in a study of CD8+CD57+ T cells in acquired aplastic anemia. The sequenced patients had an expansion of CD8+CD57+ cells seen by flow cytometry. TCR beta VDJ combinations and CDR3 sequences were profiled from genomic DNA. Via MiXCR, TCRdb re-called the reads, giving one row per CDR3 protein. The sample carries 450,000 to 600,000 distinct CDR3 sequences, 25% to 40% recorded once. The sample comprised sorted CD4+, CD8+, or CD8+CD57+ T cells (not recorded which) from PBMCs. These receptors all come from a human donor with aplastic anemia.

Comments on this clonotype: Being one base from a much bigger clone, this may be a read error. The V call is TRBV20-1, the J call TRBJ2-7; unclear D gene. CDR1 and CDR2 from the germline V gene are DFQATT and SNEGSKA (reference sequence). With 4 bases removed from V and 6 bases from J, the gap between germline ends came to 13 bases. The CDR3 runs to 12 residues. CDR3 protein: CSAKLVSCEQYF. In nucleotides, the CDR3 is TGCAGTGCTAAGCTAGTGTCTTGCGAGCAGTACTTC.

The rearrangement uses TRBV15 and TRBJ2-7; D ambiguous. CDR3 length: 13 amino acids. V was pared by 0 bases and J by 7 bases, with 10 bases between. The V gene's germline CDR1 is LNHNV and CDR2 YYDKDF (reference sequence). CDR3 nucleotides: TGTGCCACCAGCAGAGACACTACGATTGAGCAGTACTTC. It translates to CATSRDTTIEQYF.

Ten or more counts support this clonotype. The rearrangement uses TRBV29-1 and TRBJ2-7; 7 bases fit TRBD1. Unmatched junction bases numbered 5, after V lost 4 bases and J lost 2 bases. The germline gives CDR1 SQVTM, CDR2 ANQGSEA. The length of the CDR3 is 13 residues. The CDR3 DNA reads TGCAGCGTTGGACAGGGTCAGCCCTACGAGCAGTACTTC. Translating gives CSVGQGQPYEQYF.

This clonotype was picked up many times. The J gene is TRBJ1-2, the V gene TRBV9; D unclear. The CDR3 runs 16 residues. Trimming removed 0 bases at V and 8 bases at J, with 20 bases between. Germline assignment: CDR1 SGDLS and CDR2 YYNGEE. CDR3 amino acids: CASSVAGGRISAGYTF. CDR3 bases: TGTGCCAGCAGCGTAGCTGGAGGACGGATCTCTGCCGGCTACACCTTC.

V is TRBV29-1 and J is TRBJ1-1, with 9 bases aligning to TRBD1. The V and J ends lost 7 bases and 4 bases, in that order; junction bases with no gene match: 13. CDR1 is SQVTM, CDR2 ANQGSEA, per germline. CDR3 size: 15 residues. DNA for the CDR3: TGCAGCGCCGAGAACTTACAGGGGGCTGGCACTGAAGCTTTCTTT. Its translation: CSAENLQGAGTEAFF. Full variable domain (outside the CDR3, taken from reference TRBV29-1 and TRBJ1-1): SAVISQKPSRDICQRGTSLTIQCQVDSQVTMMFWYRQQPGQSLTLIATANQGSEATYESGFVIDKFPISRPNLTFSTLTVSNMSPEDSSIYLCSAENLQGAGTEAFFGQGTRLTVV.

The V gene is TRBV9, the J gene TRBJ2-2; no clear D. V lost 0 bases and J lost 0, with 12 bases in between. The CDR3 loop spans 17 amino acids. The germline CDR1 and CDR2 sequences are SGDLS and YYNGEE. The CDR3 DNA sequence: TGTGCCAGCAGCGTAGGTTTAGGGCAGGCGAACACCGGGGAGCTGTTTTTT. This gives the protein CASSVGLGQANTGELFF.

The sample holds a few counts of this clonotype. The rearrangement uses TRBV20-1 and TRBJ2-3, with D unresolved. The germline CDR1 and CDR2 sequences are DFQATT and SNEGSKA (reference sequence). The CDR3 runs 13 residues. V lost 1 base and J lost 0, with 5 bases in between. CDR3 sequence (DNA): TGCAGTGCTAGAGCGGGTAGCACAGATACGCAGTATTTT. Translating it yields CSARAGSTDTQYF.

This clonotype was seen a few times. The chain carries TRBV6-1 and TRBJ2-7, with TRBD2 matching over 8 bases. The CDR3 is 14 residues long. Germline V gene sequence: CDR1 MNHNS, CDR2 SASEGT. The J segment lost 2 bases and the V segment lost 5 bases, leaving 5 bases of the junction unmatched. CDR3: CASSILAVAYEQYF. CDR3 bases: TGTGCCAGCAGTATACTAGCGGTAGCCTACGAGCAGTACTTC.

This clonotype appeared a few times. The chain employs TRBV2 and TRBJ1-1; D remains unclear. The ends were cut back, 3 bases at V and 4 bases at J, with 21 bases in the middle. The CDR3 is 17 amino acids. CDR1 and CDR2 from the germline V gene are SNHLY and FYNNEI. CDR3 bases: TGTGCCAGCAGTGATCCCTCCGGGCCACCTTTCCGCACTGAAGCTTTCTTT. It encodes CASSDPSGPPFRTEAFF. Full variable domain (rest looked up from reference TRBV2 and TRBJ1-1): EPEVTQTPSHQVTQMGQEVILRCVPISNHLYFYWYRQILGQKVEFLVSFYNNEISEKSEIFDDQFSVERPDGSNFTLKIRSTKLEDSAMYFCASSDPSGPPFRTEAFFGQGTRLTVV.

Of note for this clonotype: A read error may explain this, as a much larger clone is one base away. The CDR3 nucleotides are TGTGTCAGCACCATAGGACACACTAACTATGGCTACACCTTC. Translating gives CVSTIGHTNYGYTF. J is TRBJ1-2 and V is TRBV2; weak D call: TRBD1 (5 bases). CDR1 and CDR2 (germline): SNHLY, FYNNEI. This CDR3 has 14 residues. The whole variable domain, remainder taken from reference TRBV2 and TRBJ1-2, is EPEVTQTPSHQVTQMGQEVILRCVPISNHLYFYWYRQILGQKVEFLVSFYNNEISEKSEIFDDQFSVERPDGSNFTLKIRSTKLEDSAMYFCVSTIGHTNYGYTFGSGTRLTVV.

The chain recombines TRBV11-2 with TRBJ2-3, with a tentative D call TRBD1 (6 bases). Trimming pared 0 bases from V and 3 bases from J, leaving 10 bases between. Germline values: CDR1 SGHAT, CDR2 FQNNGV. This CDR3 is 15 amino acids long. In nucleotides, the CDR3 is TGTGCCAGCAGCTTAGATTGGGGGCGGACAGATACGCAGTATTTT. Protein product: CASSLDWGRTDTQYF.

The V and J genes are TRBV7-3 and TRBJ2-5; no reliable D call. V was pared by 3 bases and J by 4 bases, with 12 bases between. This CDR3 contains 14 residues. Germline V lookup: CDR1 SGHTA, CDR2 FQGTGA. The CDR3: CASSFDGQVETQYF. The DNA of the CDR3 is TGTGCCAGCAGCTTCGACGGGCAGGTAGAGACCCAGTACTTC.

This clonotype occurred a few times. V is TRBV2 and J is TRBJ2-7, with 13 positions matching TRBD2. The CDR3 runs 15 residues. The V segment lost 5 bases and the J segment 2 bases; nucleotides outside the gene matches: 3. Germline lookup yields CDR1 SNHLY and CDR2 FYNNEI. This CDR3 is CASSTGTSGAYEQYF. The CDR3 DNA reads TGTGCCAGCAGTACCGGGACTAGCGGGGCCTACGAGCAGTACTTC.